The source of this T cell receptor (beta chain) is a study of shared T cell receptors in the human thymus. The CDR3 has 13 amino acids. Germline CDR1 MNHNS, CDR2 SASEGT. Trimming took 8 bases from V and 4 from J, leaving 14 bases between them. Assay used: immunoSEQ multiplex PCR; TCRdb lists only in-frame clones, some missing. The data contain some 700,000 clones, around nine tenths of them singletons. These data also featured in a second study, about human thymus T cells.

The gene calls are TRBV6-1 and TRBJ1-1, with D possibly being TRBD1 (5 bases). This clonotype originated in a boy under two years old with a congenital heart defect. What was sequenced was thymocytes. DNA for the CDR3: TGTGCCAGCGCCCACTGGGGCGTCACTGAAGCTTTCTTT. It translates to CASAHWGVTEAFF.